This record looks at one T cell receptor beta chain sequence and its context. These data are taken from a study of patients and donors after allogeneic stem cell transplantation. Germline values: CDR1 DFQATT, CDR2 SNEGSKA (reference sequence). The CDR3 has 15 amino acids. V lost 0 bases to trimming and J lost 9 bases; unmatched junction nucleotides: 8. TCRdb recomputed calls from the RT-PCR reads with MiXCR, one row per CDR3 protein. The data contain about a million distinct CDR3 sequences, about a sixth of them seen just once; the ten biggest clones take up about 6%. Sequencing was performed on blood, either unsorted or a sorted T cell fraction (not recorded which). This receptor was obtained from a human donor who was either an allogeneic HSCT recipient or a stem cell or donor lymphocyte infusion donor (not recorded which). It is not recorded whose cells these are; they may come from a transplant donor. The genes are TRBV20-1 and TRBJ1-6, with 7 bases fitting TRBD1. DNA of the CDR3: TGCAGTGCTAGAGATTTGGGGACAGAGGCTTCACCCCTCCACTTT. It specifies CSARDLGTEASPLHF.